This T cell receptor beta chain emerged from a study of blood T cells in healthy people across ages. Primed by a sample-barcoded 5' primer and a J-beta primer mix, a second PCR proceeded for roughly 7 to 12 cycles. One entry per CDR3 protein, called by TCRdb with MiXCR from the 5' RACE reads. The sample consists of hundreds of thousands of distinct CDR3 sequences, around 50% of them appearing once. Study-wide points: Long-lived donors had more naive CD4+ cells and higher diversity than aged donors.

This clonotype was counted only a few times. Its antigen is not identified. Germline-derived CDR1 and CDR2 are LGHNA and YNFKEQ. This CDR3 is 16 amino acids long. V lost 2 bases and J 3 bases, leaving 14 bases between the germline ends. V and J are TRBV4-2 and TRBJ2-1, with D tentatively TRBD1 or TRBD2 (5 bases each). Input material: blood. The receptor was derived from an elderly man in good health. The DNA for the CDR3 is TGTGCCAGCAGCCAAACCCTCCGGGACCTCTACAATGAGCAGTTCTTC. It yields the protein CASSQTLRDLYNEQFF.